The next 18 T cell receptor beta chains were all read from a single sample in a study of T cells in women clearing cervical HPV infection. Produced via immunoSEQ multiplex PCR; TCRdb's table is partial and in-frame only. Seen in this sample are around 30,000 clones; the ten most common clones hold roughly 7.3%. Sequenced: blood buffy coat. These receptors all stem from a woman aged 18-70 years with a cervical HPV16 infection that either progressed to CIN3+ or cleared (not recorded which).

For this clone: The CDR3 end falls 3 residues outside the read, so it is completed with the germline J gene. The chain links TRBV20-1 to TRBJ2-5, with TRBD2 matching 10 bases. Per the germline V gene, CDR1 is DFQATT and CDR2 is SNEGSKA (reference sequence). Unmatched junction bases numbered 6, after V lost 1 base and J lost 4 bases. The length of the CDR3 is 15 residues. Incomplete CDR3 DNA: TGCAGTGCTAGAGTAGCGGCTAGCGGGAGAGAGACC. Encoded protein: CSARVAASGRET. The entire CDR3 protein is CSARVAASGRETQYF.

Concerning this clone itself: The read stops 3 residues short of the end of the CDR3; the missing end is completed from the germline J gene. The same CDR3 arises from other DNA sequences in this sample as well. The genes are TRBV7-9 and TRBJ2-1, with TRBD2 matching over 8 bases. The CDR3 length is 15 residues. Germline loops: CDR1 SEHNR, CDR2 FQNEAQ (reference sequence). With V trimmed by 6 bases and J by 3 bases, 7 bases remained unmatched. The CDR3 reads CASSSQTSVYNEQFF. The CDR3 bases that were read are TGTGCCAGCAGTTCCCAGACTAGCGTCTACAATGAG.

With respect to this clone: The read is 3 residues too short to cover the CDR3 end, so that end is filled in from the germline J gene. This chain connects TRBV11-1 to TRBJ2-7; maybe TRBD2 (5 bases). Trimming left V 1 base short and J 3 bases short, with 10 bases between. CDR1 is SGHAT and CDR2 is FQDESV in the germline V gene (reference sequence). CDR3 length: 14 residues. The CDR3 region is CASSLDLDYYEQYF. CDR3 bases read: TGTGCCAGCAGCTTAGATTTAGACTACTACGAG.

A note on this clone: The CDR3 end falls 3 residues outside the read, so it is completed with the germline J gene. The chain uses TRBV30 and TRBJ1-6, with 10 nucleotides matching TRBD1. The junction had 5 bases not matched to a gene; V was cut back by 2 bases and J by 7 bases. This CDR3 comprises 15 residues. The germline V gene encodes CDR1 GTSNPN and CDR2 SVGIG (reference sequence). The sequenced CDR3 bases are TGTGCCTGGAGTCAAGGGACAGGGGCCAATTCACCC. It yields the protein CAWSQGTGANSP. The entire CDR3 sequence reads CAWSQGTGANSPLHF.

Comments on this clone: The DNA ends 3 residues before the CDR3 does, and the rest of the CDR3 is filled in from the germline J gene. This chain joins TRBV20-1 and TRBJ1-1, with D possibly being TRBD1 (5 bases). This CDR3 is 14 amino acids long. CDR1 and CDR2 (germline): DFQATT, SNEGSKA (reference sequence). V dropped 4 bases and J dropped 2 bases, with 14 bases sitting between them. The DNA read from the CDR3 is TGCAGTGCTAAACGGCAGGGAAGTAACACTGAA. It yields the protein CSAKRQGSNTE. The complete CDR3 protein is CSAKRQGSNTEAFF.

A note on this clone: The read terminates 3 residues ahead of where the CDR3 ends, so the germline J gene completes it. The chain couples TRBV6-2 or TRBV6-3 to TRBJ1-1; D is uncertain. This CDR3 comprises 16 residues. Germline CDR1 is MNHEY and CDR2 is SVGEGT. The germline V and J ends were trimmed by 5 bases and 1 base, with 17 bases remaining between them. Incomplete CDR3 DNA: TGTGCCAGCAGTCCCGTTTCTAGTATAGGGAACACTGAA. As protein: CASSPVSSIGNTE. In full, the CDR3 reads CASSPVSSIGNTEAFF.

As for this clone: The read terminates 3 residues before the CDR3 end, so the remaining end is supplied by the germline J gene. The V and J genes are TRBV7-3 and TRBJ2-5, with TRBD2 matching 9 bases. Losses at the gene ends were 4 bases for V and 2 bases for J; bases not matched to a gene: 5. The CDR3 runs to 15 residues. The germline V gene encodes CDR1 SGHTA and CDR2 FQGTGA. CDR3 in amino acids: CASSSGTSRQETQYF. The sequenced CDR3 bases are TGTGCCAGCAGCTCAGGGACTAGCAGACAAGAGACC.

Worth noting for this clone: The observed sequence ends 3 residues before the CDR3 terminus, with the missing tail filled in from the germline J gene. This rearrangement joins TRBV10-1 to TRBJ2-7; 10 bases map to TRBD1. This CDR3 is built from 14 residues. Germline loops: CDR1 WNHNN, CDR2 SYGVQD (reference sequence). Trimming cost V 6 bases and J 1 base; bases outside gene matches: 3. CDR3 DNA, as far as it was read: TGCGCCAGCAGCCGGGACAGGGGATCCTACGAG. Protein sequence: CASSRDRGSYE. The whole CDR3 protein is CASSRDRGSYEQYF.

A note on this clone: The junction and the germline gene differ at one end; a read error may be behind it. The read ends 3 residues early relative to the CDR3; the germline J gene fills the gap. The chain uses TRBV7-9 and TRBJ1-1; TRBD1 matches at 7 bases. The CDR3 is 14 residues long. Germline-derived CDR1 and CDR2 are SEHNR and FQNEAQ (reference sequence). CDR3 bases read: TGTTCCAGCAGCCAGGGGGGAGATAGCGCTGAA. Its translation is CSSSQGGDSAE. The full CDR3 protein reads CSSSQGGDSAEAFF.

Notes on this clone: The CDR3 end is not reached by the read, which stops 3 residues before it; the germline J gene fills it in. The chain uses TRBV6-1 and TRBJ1-1; tentatively, D is TRBD1 (5 bases). Per the germline V gene, CDR1 is MNHNS and CDR2 is SASEGT. The CDR3 covers 16 residues. Between the trimmed V and J ends, which lost 0 bases and 0 bases, there was a span of 11 bases. The CDR3 sequence is CASSEAAWGMNTEAFF. The sequenced part of the CDR3 DNA is TGTGCCAGCAGTGAAGCGGCGTGGGGCATGAACACTGAA.

The CDR3 reads CASSLPPGKYEQYF. CDR3 DNA, as far as it was read: TGTGCCAGCAGCTTGCCGCCAGGGAAATACGAG. The J gene is TRBJ2-7, the V gene TRBV5-5; maybe TRBD1 (5 bases). The read halts 3 residues ahead of the CDR3 end, with the missing end drawn from the germline J gene. The CDR3 covers 14 residues. Trimming left V 1 base short and J 4 bases short, with 12 bases between. Looked up from germline, CDR1 is SGHKS and CDR2 is YYEKEE (reference sequence).

CDR3 sequence reads: CASSIPFGDRGPDTQYF. Incomplete CDR3 DNA: TGTGCCAGTAGTATTCCATTTGGGGACAGGGGTCCAGATACG. The J gene is TRBJ2-3, the V gene TRBV19; TRBD1 matches 10 bases. The CDR3 is cut off 3 residues early in the read; its end comes from the germline J gene. V gave up 3 bases and J gave up 4 bases; unmatched junction bases: 10. Germline-derived CDR1 and CDR2 are LNHDA and SQIVND (reference sequence). This CDR3 has 17 amino acids.

Regarding this clone: The read finishes 3 residues shy of the CDR3 end, and the germline J gene is used to complete it. This rearrangement joins TRBV6-1 to TRBJ2-3; TRBD1 agrees at 8 bases. Germline CDR1 MNHNS, CDR2 SASEGT. The CDR3 is 15 residues long. J was trimmed by 3 bases and V by 3 bases; bases with no gene match: 5. Incomplete CDR3 DNA: TGTGCCAGCAGTGACAGGACAGGGCGAACAGATACG. Translating gives CASSDRTGRTDT. The CDR3 reads in full as CASSDRTGRTDTQYF.

Of note for this clone: Sequencing ends 3 residues short of the CDR3 end; the germline J gene provides the rest. The chain joins TRBV30 to TRBJ2-2; D may match TRBD1 or TRBD2 (6 bases each). Germline CDR1 reads GTSNPN; CDR2 reads SVGIG (reference sequence). Trimming pared 0 bases from V and 4 bases from J, leaving 9 bases between. This CDR3 spans 14 amino acids. The CDR3 DNA, read in part, is TGTGCCTGGAGTGTAGGGGGAGGCACCGGGGAG. Translation: CAWSVGGGTGE. The entire CDR3 reads CAWSVGGGTGELFF.

The covered CDR3 bases are TGTGCCAGCACCGGGACAGACCTCCCCTATGGC. Amino acids: CASTGTDLPYG. In full, the CDR3 reads CASTGTDLPYGYTF. The rearrangement joins TRBV2 to TRBJ1-2; 7 bases match TRBD1. The DNA ends 3 residues before the CDR3 does, and the rest of the CDR3 is filled in from the germline J gene. V lost 7 bases and J lost 4; bases outside the gene matches: 9. The CDR3 extends over 14 amino acids. Germline V gene data show CDR1 as SNHLY and CDR2 as FYNNEI.

Remarks on this clone: A read error may produce the germline difference seen at one junction end. Read sequence stops 3 residues before the CDR3 end, and the germline J gene provides the missing end. V and J are TRBV20-1 and TRBJ2-5; D not certain. Germline CDR1 DFQATT, CDR2 SNEGSKA (reference sequence). The CDR3 extends over 12 amino acids. CDR3 residues: CSASPLQGTQYF. Partial CDR3 DNA: TGCAGTGCTAGCCCCCTCCAAGGGACC.

A note on this clone: The missing CDR3 end, 3 residues past where the read stops, is filled in from the germline J gene. The V call is TRBV30, the J call TRBJ2-5, with D perhaps matching TRBD2 (6 bases). The CDR3 runs 13 residues. The germline V gene has CDR1 GTSNPN and CDR2 SVGIG (reference sequence). V lost 4 bases, J lost 2 bases, and 11 bases lay in between. The CDR3 protein is CAWKSRGQETQYF. The covered CDR3 bases are TGTGCCTGGAAATCCCGGGGGCAAGAGACC. The full variable domain, in which reference TRBV30 and TRBJ2-5 provide the parts outside the CDR3, is SQTIHQWPATLVQPVGSPLSLECTVEGTSNPNLYWYRQAAGRGLQLLFYSVGIGQISSEVPQNLSASRPQDRQFILSSKKLLLSDSGFYLCAWKSRGQETQYFGPGTRLLVL.

Worth noting for this clone: The CDR3 is cut off 3 residues early in the read; its end comes from the germline J gene. The chain recombines TRBV20-1 with TRBJ1-1, with a weak D call TRBD1 (5 bases). This CDR3 comprises 13 residues. The germline V gene encodes CDR1 DFQATT and CDR2 SNEGSKA (reference sequence). The V end lost 6 bases, the J end lost 2 bases, and 13 bases lay between the germline ends. The DNA read from the CDR3 is TGCAGTGCCAGGCTGGGGCATAACACTGAA. It encodes CSARLGHNTE. The entire CDR3 protein is CSARLGHNTEAFF.